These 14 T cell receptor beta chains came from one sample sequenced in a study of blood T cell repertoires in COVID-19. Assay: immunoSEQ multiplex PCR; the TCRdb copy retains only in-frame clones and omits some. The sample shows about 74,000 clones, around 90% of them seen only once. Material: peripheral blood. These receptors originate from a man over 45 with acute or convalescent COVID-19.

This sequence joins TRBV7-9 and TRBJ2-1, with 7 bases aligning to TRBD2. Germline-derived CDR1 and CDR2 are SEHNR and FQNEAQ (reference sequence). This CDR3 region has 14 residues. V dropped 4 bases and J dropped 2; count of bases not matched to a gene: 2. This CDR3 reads CASSSGGTYNEQFF. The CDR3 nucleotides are TGTGCCAGCAGCTCCGGGGGGACCTACAATGAGCAGTTCTTC.

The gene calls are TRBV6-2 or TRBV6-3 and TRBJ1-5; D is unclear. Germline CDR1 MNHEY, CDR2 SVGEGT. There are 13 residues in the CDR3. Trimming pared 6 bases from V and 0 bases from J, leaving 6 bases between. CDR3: CASSVYSNQPQHF. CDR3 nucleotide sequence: TGTGCCAGCAGCGTTTATAGCAATCAGCCCCAGCATTTT.

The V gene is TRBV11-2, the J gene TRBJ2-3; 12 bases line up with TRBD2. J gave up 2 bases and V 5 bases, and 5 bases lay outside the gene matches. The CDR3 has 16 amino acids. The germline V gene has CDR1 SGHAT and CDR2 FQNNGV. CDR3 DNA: TGTGCCAGCAGCGGTGGACTAGCGGGGTTCACAGATACGCAGTATTTT. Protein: CASSGGLAGFTDTQYF.

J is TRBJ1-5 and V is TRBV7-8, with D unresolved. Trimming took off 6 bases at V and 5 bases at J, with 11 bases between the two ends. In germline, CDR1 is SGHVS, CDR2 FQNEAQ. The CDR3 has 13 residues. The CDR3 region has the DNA TGTGCCAGCAGTTACAGCCAGGATCAGCCCCAGCATTTT. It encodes CASSYSQDQPQHF.

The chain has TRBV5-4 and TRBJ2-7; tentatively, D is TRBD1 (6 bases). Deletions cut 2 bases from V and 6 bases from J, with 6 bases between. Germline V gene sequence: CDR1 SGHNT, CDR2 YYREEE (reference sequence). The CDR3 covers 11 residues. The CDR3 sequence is CASSLGGEQYF. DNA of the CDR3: TGTGCCAGCAGCTTAGGGGGCGAGCAGTACTTC.

The CDR3 protein is CASSVDLGTGELFF. CDR3 in DNA: TGTGCCAGCTCAGTGGACTTGGGGACCGGGGAGCTGTTTTTT. The V call is TRBV18, the J call TRBJ2-2, with D perhaps TRBD2 (5 bases). The CDR3 spans 14 residues. In germline, CDR1 is KGHSH, CDR2 LQKENI. The germline V and J ends were trimmed by 5 bases and 5 bases, with 12 bases remaining between them. Full variable domain (rest looked up from reference TRBV18 and TRBJ2-2): NAGVMQNPRHLVRRRGQEARLRCSPMKGHSHVYWYRQLPEEGLKFMVYLQKENIIDESGMPKERFSAEFPKEGPSILRIQQVVRGDSAAYFCASSVDLGTGELFFGEGSRLTVL.

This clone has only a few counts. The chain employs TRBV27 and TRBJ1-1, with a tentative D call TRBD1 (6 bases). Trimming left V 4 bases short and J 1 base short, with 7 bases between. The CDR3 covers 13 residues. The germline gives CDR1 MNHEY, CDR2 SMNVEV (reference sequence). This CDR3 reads CASSWDTNTEAFF. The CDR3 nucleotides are TGTGCCAGCAGTTGGGACACGAACACTGAAGCTTTCTTT.

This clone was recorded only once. CDR3 DNA sequence: TGTGCCAGCAGCTTAGCGGGGGCTAGCTACTCCTACAATGAGCAGTTCTTC. Amino acids: CASSLAGASYSYNEQFF. The chain is built from TRBV7-6 and TRBJ2-1, with D possibly being TRBD1 (6 bases). Germline CDR1 and CDR2: SGHVS and FNYEAQ. There are 17 residues in the CDR3. Trimming shortened V by 0 bases and J by 0 bases, and 12 bases separated the two germline ends.

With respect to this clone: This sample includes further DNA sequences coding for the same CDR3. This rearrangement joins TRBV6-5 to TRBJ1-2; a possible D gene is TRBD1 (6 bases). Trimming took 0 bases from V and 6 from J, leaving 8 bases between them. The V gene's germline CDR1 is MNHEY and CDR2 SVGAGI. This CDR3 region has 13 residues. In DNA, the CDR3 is TGTGCCAGCAGTTACTCGTACAGGGATGGCTACACCTTC. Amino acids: CASSYSYRDGYTF.

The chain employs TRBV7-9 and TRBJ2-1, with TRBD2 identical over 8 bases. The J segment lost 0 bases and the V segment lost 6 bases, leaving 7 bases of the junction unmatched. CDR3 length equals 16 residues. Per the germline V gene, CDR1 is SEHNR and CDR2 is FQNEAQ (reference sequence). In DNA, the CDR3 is TGTGCCAGCAGATTTACTAGCGGTATCTCCTACAATGAGCAGTTCTTC. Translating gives CASRFTSGISYNEQFF.

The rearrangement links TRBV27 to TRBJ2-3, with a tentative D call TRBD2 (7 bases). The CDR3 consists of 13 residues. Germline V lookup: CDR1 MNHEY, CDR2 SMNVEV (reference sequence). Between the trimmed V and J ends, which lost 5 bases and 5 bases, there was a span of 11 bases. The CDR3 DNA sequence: TGTGCCAGCAGTGGGGGGGCCATAGATACGCAGTATTTT. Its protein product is CASSGGAIDTQYF.

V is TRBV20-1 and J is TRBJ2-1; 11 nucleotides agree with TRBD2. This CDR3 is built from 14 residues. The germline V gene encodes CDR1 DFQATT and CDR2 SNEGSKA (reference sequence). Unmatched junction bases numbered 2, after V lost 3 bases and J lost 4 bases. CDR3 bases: TGCAGTGCTAGTCTAGCGGGAGGTTACAATGAGCAGTTCTTC. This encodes CSASLAGGYNEQFF.

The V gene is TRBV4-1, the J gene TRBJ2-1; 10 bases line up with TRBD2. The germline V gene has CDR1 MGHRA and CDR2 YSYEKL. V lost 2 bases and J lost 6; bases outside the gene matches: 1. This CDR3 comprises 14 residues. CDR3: CASSQSGGVNEQFF. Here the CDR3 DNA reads TGCGCCAGCAGCCAAAGCGGGGGGGTCAATGAGCAGTTCTTC.

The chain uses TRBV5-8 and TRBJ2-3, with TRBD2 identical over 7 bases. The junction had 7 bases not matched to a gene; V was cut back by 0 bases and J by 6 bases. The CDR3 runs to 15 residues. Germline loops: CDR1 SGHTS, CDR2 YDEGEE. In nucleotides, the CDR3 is TGTGCCAGCAGCTTGGGGGGGGGAGCCTTGGATACGCAGTATTTT. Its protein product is CASSLGGGALDTQYF.